The 12 T cell receptor beta chains given below trace back to one sample, sequenced in a study of blood T cell repertoires in COVID-19. Here immunoSEQ multiplex PCR was the method, and the copy in TCRdb shows in-frame clones only, minus some. The sample holds 200,000 to 250,000 clones, about 85% seen once. The sequencing input was peripheral blood. These receptors all come from a man between 50 and 59 years old who had recovered from COVID-19.

The chain uses TRBV7-9 and TRBJ2-2; tentatively, D is TRBD1 (5 bases). Germline loops: CDR1 SEHNR, CDR2 FQNEAQ (reference sequence). This CDR3 is built from 13 residues. The V end lost 4 bases, the J end lost 5 bases, and 8 bases lay between the germline ends. The CDR3 region is CASSYGATGELFF. The CDR3 DNA follows: TGTGCCAGCAGCTATGGGGCAACCGGGGAGCTGTTTTTT. Full variable domain (rest looked up from reference TRBV7-9 and TRBJ2-2): DTGVSQNPRHKITKRGQNVTFRCDPISEHNRLYWYRQTLGQGPEFLTYFQNEAQLEKSRLLSDRFSAERPKGSFSTLEIQRTEQGDSAMYLCASSYGATGELFFGEGSRLTVL.

J is TRBJ2-6 and V is TRBV3-1 (or the pseudogene TRBV3-2); TRBD1 matches at 12 bases. The V gene's germline CDR1 is LGHDT and CDR2 YNNKEL (reference sequence). The CDR3 totals 17 residues. After removal of 4 bases from V and 2 bases from J, the junction contained 3 bases not matched to a gene. This chain's CDR3 is CASSRGQGATGANVLTF. The CDR3 DNA follows: TGTGCCAGCAGCCGGGGACAGGGGGCGACTGGGGCCAACGTCCTGACTTTC.

This chain links TRBV28 with TRBJ2-1; 12 bases fit TRBD2. The trim removed 5 bases at V and 0 bases at J, leaving 5 bases unmatched. The CDR3 covers 17 residues. Germline V gene sequence: CDR1 MDHEN, CDR2 SYDVKM. The CDR3 is CASSTWTSGVSYNEQFF. The CDR3 nucleotides are TGTGCCAGCAGTACCTGGACTAGCGGGGTCTCCTACAATGAGCAGTTCTTC.

The rearrangement uses TRBV6-6 and TRBJ1-5; 7 positions match TRBD1. Germline trimming cut 5 bases from V and 5 bases from J; bases unmatched to any gene: 3. From germline, CDR1 is MNHNY and CDR2 SVGAGI (reference sequence). CDR3 length: 13 amino acids. The DNA for the CDR3 is TGTGCCAGCAGTGGACAGGCCTATCAGCCCCAGCATTTT. Translating gives CASSGQAYQPQHF.

The chain uses TRBV28 and TRBJ1-5; 8 nucleotides agree with TRBD1. The CDR3 extends over 16 amino acids. Trimming cost V 6 bases and J 6 bases; bases outside gene matches: 13. The germline CDR1 and CDR2 sequences are MDHEN and SYDVKM. The CDR3 protein is CASSQFPDRDGQPQHF. For the CDR3, the DNA is TGTGCCAGCAGCCAATTCCCGGACAGGGATGGTCAGCCCCAGCATTTT.

V gene TRBV7-2 combines with J gene TRBJ1-5; TRBD1 agrees at 8 bases. With 3 bases clipped from V and 4 bases from J, the junction kept 5 bases outside the gene matches. CDR1 and CDR2 (germline): SGHTA, FQGNSA. This CDR3 region has 15 residues. DNA of the CDR3: TGTGCCAGCAGCTTGGCAGGGGGCCCTAATCAGCCCCAGCATTTT. This gives the protein CASSLAGGPNQPQHF.

The V and J genes are TRBV2 and TRBJ2-1, with D possibly matching TRBD2 (6 bases). The CDR3 loop spans 13 amino acids. With 7 bases removed from V and 6 bases from J, the gap between germline ends came to 13 bases. Germline assignment: CDR1 SNHLY and CDR2 FYNNEI. For the CDR3, the DNA is TGTGCCAGCACCCGGGACTTCAGCAATGAGCAGTTCTTC. Its translation: CASTRDFSNEQFF.

The chain employs TRBV19 and TRBJ2-1, with D uncertain. Germline values: CDR1 LNHDA, CDR2 SQIVND (reference sequence). The V end was cut by 4 bases, the J end by 0 bases, with 13 bases between. This CDR3 contains 16 residues. CDR3 nucleotides: TGTGCCAGTAGTAACCTAGGAGTCAGCTCCTACAATGAGCAGTTCTTC. This gives the protein CASSNLGVSSYNEQFF.

The rearrangement links TRBV3-1 (or the pseudogene TRBV3-2) to TRBJ2-1; 10 positions agree with TRBD2. Germline V lookup: CDR1 LGHDT, CDR2 YNNKEL (reference sequence). The CDR3 totals 18 residues. V shed 1 base and J 0 bases; nucleotides not matched to a gene: 6. The CDR3 here is CASSQGTSGASSYNEQFF. The CDR3 region has the DNA TGTGCCAGCAGCCAAGGGACTAGCGGAGCCAGCTCCTACAATGAGCAGTTCTTC.

This clone was picked up a small number of times. The CDR3 sequence is CASRGQGAPTGELFF. The CDR3 coding sequence is TGTGCCAGCCGAGGACAGGGGGCGCCCACCGGGGAGCTGTTTTTT. The chain uses TRBV2 and TRBJ2-2; 11 positions agree with TRBD1. The V segment lost 8 bases and the J segment 4 bases; nucleotides outside the gene matches: 6. Looked up from germline, CDR1 is SNHLY and CDR2 is FYNNEI. This CDR3 spans 15 amino acids.

The chain combines TRBV7-9 with TRBJ2-3, with TRBD2 identical over 12 bases. J gave up 5 bases and V 6 bases, and 12 bases lay outside the gene matches. The CDR3 has 17 residues. Germline V gene sequence: CDR1 SEHNR, CDR2 FQNEAQ (reference sequence). The CDR3 region is CASRPSGRALRQDTQYF. DNA for the CDR3: TGTGCCAGCAGACCTAGCGGGAGGGCCCTCCGTCAAGATACGCAGTATTTT.

The chain joins TRBV28 to TRBJ2-5, with D possibly being TRBD1 (5 bases). The germline gives CDR1 MDHEN, CDR2 SYDVKM. Between the trimmed V and J ends, which lost 5 bases and 4 bases, there was a span of 8 bases. CDR3 length equals 12 residues. CDR3 region: CASSQGSETQYF. The CDR3 region has the DNA TGTGCCAGCAGTCAGGGCTCAGAGACCCAGTACTTC.